The entry below describes one T cell receptor beta chain. What it recognizes is unknown. One entry per CDR3 protein results from TCRdb running MiXCR on the 5' RACE reads. Of about 600,000 distinct CDR3 sequences in the sample, 20% to 25% were seen once. The data are from a study of T-cell memory formation after mild COVID-19. Findings of the study overall: Within pre-infection memory, some responding clones were found, suggesting cross-reactive memory joined.

The V and J ends lost 3 bases and 4 bases, in that order; junction bases with no gene match: 6. The CDR3 has 14 residues. The germline gives CDR1 SGDLS, CDR2 YYNGEE. The chain is built from TRBV9 and TRBJ1-2; 7 nucleotides line up with TRBD1. The sample consisted of PBMCs or a T cell subset sorted from them (not recorded which). This TCR was sampled from an adult woman who had mild COVID-19 (a few samples of this study predate the infection). Cell type and time point are not known. The CDR3 DNA follows: TGTGCCAGCAGCGGGCGACAGGGCGTCTATGGCTACACCTTC. Translating gives CASSGRQGVYGYTF.